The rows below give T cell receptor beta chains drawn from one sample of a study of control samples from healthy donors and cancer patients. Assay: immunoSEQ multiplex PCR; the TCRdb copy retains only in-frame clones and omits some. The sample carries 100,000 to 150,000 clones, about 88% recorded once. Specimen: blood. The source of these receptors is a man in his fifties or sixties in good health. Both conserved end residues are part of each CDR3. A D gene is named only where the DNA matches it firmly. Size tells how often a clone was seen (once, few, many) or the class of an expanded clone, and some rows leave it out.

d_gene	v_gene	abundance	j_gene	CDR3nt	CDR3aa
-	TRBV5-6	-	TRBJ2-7	TGTGCCAGCAGCGGTAGAGAATACGAGCAGTACTTC	CASSGREYEQYF
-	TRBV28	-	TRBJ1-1	TGTGCCAGCAGTTTCGACACGAACACTGAAGCTTTCTTT	CASSFDTNTEAFF
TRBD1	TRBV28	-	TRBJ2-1	TGTGCCAGCAGCTCGACAGGGTGGGTGAATGAGCAGTTCTTC	CASSSTGWVNEQFF
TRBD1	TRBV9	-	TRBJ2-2	TGTGCCAGCAGCGCCGGGACAGGGATGTCTCCCGGGGAGCTGTTTTTT	CASSAGTGMSPGELFF
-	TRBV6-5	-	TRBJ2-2	TGTGCCAGCAGACTTCAGAACACCGGGGAGCTGTTTTTT	CASRLQNTGELFF
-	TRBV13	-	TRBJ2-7	TGTGCCAGCAGCTTATACAGCGCCTACGAGCAGTACTTC	CASSLYSAYEQYF
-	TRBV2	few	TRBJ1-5	TGTGCCAGCAGTGATTCTATAACCTGGACAGACCAATATAGCAATCAGCCCCAGCATTTT	CASSDSITWTDQYSNQPQHF
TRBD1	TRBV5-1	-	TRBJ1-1	TGCGCCAGCAGCTACCGACAGGGGCAGAACACTGAAGCTTTCTTT	CASSYRQGQNTEAFF
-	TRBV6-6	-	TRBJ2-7	TGTGCCAGCCGGGCAACCACTTACGAGCAGTACTTC	CASRATTYEQYF
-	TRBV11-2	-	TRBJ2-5	TGTGCCAGCAGCCTAGGGGGACGGACCCAGTACTTC	CASSLGGRTQYF
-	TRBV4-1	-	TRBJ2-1	TGCGCCAGCGGAACCGCTAGCCAACCCTACAATGAGCAGTTCTTC	CASGTASQPYNEQFF
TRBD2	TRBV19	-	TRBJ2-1	TGTGCCAGTAGGGGAATAGGGGAACTAGCGGGGGGGCTAGGAAATGAGCAGTTCTTC	CASRGIGELAGGLGNEQFF
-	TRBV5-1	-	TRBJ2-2	TGCGCCAGCAGCCACTCATGGACAGAGAACACCGGGGAGCTGTTTTTT	CASSHSWTENTGELFF
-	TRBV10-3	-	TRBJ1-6	TGTGCCATCAGTGACGGGCAGTTGAGCTCCTATAATTCACCCCTCCACTTT	CAISDGQLSSYNSPLHF
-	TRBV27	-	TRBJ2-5	TGTGCCAGCAGTCCACAGACGGGGCAAGAGACCCAGTACTTC	CASSPQTGQETQYF
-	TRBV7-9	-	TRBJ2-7	TGTGCCAGCGTACGAACACCAGGCTACGAGCAGTACTTC	CASVRTPGYEQYF
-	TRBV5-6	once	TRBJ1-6	TGTGCCAGCAGCTTGGCCAACCTAGCCTCAACTAATTCACCCCTCCACTTT	CASSLANLASTNSPLHF
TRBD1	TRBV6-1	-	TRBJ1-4	TGTGCCAGCAGTGAAATGATGAGGGGGCCTGAAGAAAAACTGTTTTTT	CASSEMMRGPEEKLFF
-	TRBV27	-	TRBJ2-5	TGTGCCAGCAGTCACCGGGCACAAGAGACCCAGTACTTC	CASSHRAQETQYF
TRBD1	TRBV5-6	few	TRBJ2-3	TGTGCCAGCAGCCTAGGGACAGGGTCAGATACGCAGTATTTT	CASSLGTGSDTQYF
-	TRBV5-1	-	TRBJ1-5	TGCGCCAGCAGCTTGGGCGGCTCAGGCCCTCAGCCCCAGCATTTT	CASSLGGSGPQPQHF
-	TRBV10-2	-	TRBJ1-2	TGCGCCAGCAGTGACCTGGACAAAAATAACTATGGCTACACCTTC	CASSDLDKNNYGYTF
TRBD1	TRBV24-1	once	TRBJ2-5	TGTGCCACCAGTGATGAGGACAGGGTCGGACAAGAGACCCAGTACTTC	CATSDEDRVGQETQYF
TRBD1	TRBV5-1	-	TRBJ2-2	TGCGCCAGCGCCCCCGGGACAGGTATCTTGAACACCGGGGAGCTGTTTTTT	CASAPGTGILNTGELFF
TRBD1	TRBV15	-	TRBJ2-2	TGTGCCACCAGCCGCCGGGACAGGGGCACCGGGGAGCTGTTTTTT	CATSRRDRGTGELFF
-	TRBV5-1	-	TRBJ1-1	TGCGCCAGCAGCTTGAGGCAGGGGAACACTGAAGCTTTCTTT	CASSLRQGNTEAFF
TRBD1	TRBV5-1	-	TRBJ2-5	TGCGCCAGCAGCGCCTCCGGGACAGGGGGCAAGACCCAGTACTTC	CASSASGTGGKTQYF
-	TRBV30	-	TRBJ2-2	TGTGCCTTACCGGAGTACACCGGGGAGCTGTTTTTT	CALPEYTGELFF
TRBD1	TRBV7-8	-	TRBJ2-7	TGTGCCAGCAGCATTACTTGGGACAGCCTTATCTACGAGCAGTACTTC	CASSITWDSLIYEQYF
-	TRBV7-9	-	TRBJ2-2	TGTGCCGGGGGGGCTCTCAACACCGGGGAGCTGTTTTTT	CAGGALNTGELFF
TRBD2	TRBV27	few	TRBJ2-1	TGTGCCAGCAGTTTATGGGCGGGGGGGCCCTCAGAGCAGTTCTTC	CASSLWAGGPSEQFF
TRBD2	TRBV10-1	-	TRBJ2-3	TGCGCCAGCAGTGAGTCTACTAGCGGGGGCACAGATACGCAGTATTTT	CASSESTSGGTDTQYF
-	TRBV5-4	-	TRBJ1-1	TGTGCCAGCAGCCCCCGGGCTCGGAACACTGAAGCTTTCTTT	CASSPRARNTEAFF
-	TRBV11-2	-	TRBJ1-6	TGTGCCAGCAGCTCAAGATCGGCAAATTCACCCCTCCACTTT	CASSSRSANSPLHF
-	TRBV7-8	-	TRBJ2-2	TGTGCCAGCAGCTTCGAGGGTTTGGCTGTCGGGGAGCTGTTTTTT	CASSFEGLAVGELFF
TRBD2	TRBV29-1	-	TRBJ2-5	TGCAGCGTCGAAGGTGGGGGGGAGGTTGAGACCCAGTACTTC	CSVEGGGEVETQYF
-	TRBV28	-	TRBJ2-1	TGTGCCAGCAGTTCGCTGACAGCCTACTCCTACAATGAGCAGTTCTTC	CASSSLTAYSYNEQFF
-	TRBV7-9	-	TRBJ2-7	TGTGCCAGCAGCTTAGGGGTAGGGGCAGACGAGCAGTACTTC	CASSLGVGADEQYF
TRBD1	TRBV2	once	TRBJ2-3	TGTGCCAGCGGAAGGACAGGGACTAGCACAGATACGCAGTATTTT	CASGRTGTSTDTQYF
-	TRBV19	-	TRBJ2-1	TGTGCCAGTAGTATCTTCCATGGGGACCCCTACAATGAGCAGTTCTTC	CASSIFHGDPYNEQFF
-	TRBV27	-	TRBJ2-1	TGTGCCAGCAGATTAACAGGGTATGGGATCAATGAGCAGTTCTTC	CASRLTGYGINEQFF
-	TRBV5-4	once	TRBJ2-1	TGTGCCAGCAGCCAAATAAACAATGAGCAGTTCTTC	CASSQINNEQFF
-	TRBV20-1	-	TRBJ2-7	TGCAGTGCTAGAGATCAATACGAGCAGTACTTC	CSARDQYEQYF
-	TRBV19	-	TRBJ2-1	TGTGCCAGTAAGGGGCCAGGGACCTACAATGAGCAGTTCTTC	CASKGPGTYNEQFF
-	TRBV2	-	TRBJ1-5	TGTGCCAGCAGTGGAAAGAGGATAGGGTTTAATCAGCCCCAGCATTTT	CASSGKRIGFNQPQHF
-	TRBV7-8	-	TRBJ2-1	TGTGCCAGCAGCAGCGTGGAGGGGCCTAACAATGAGCAGTTCTTC	CASSSVEGPNNEQFF
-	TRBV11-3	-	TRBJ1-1	TGTGCCAGCAGCGGACGGGTCCCGAACACTGAAGCTTTCTTT	CASSGRVPNTEAFF
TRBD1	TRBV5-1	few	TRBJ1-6	TGCGCCAGCGGGCCGGGACAGGGAACTTACAATTCACCCCTCCACTTT	CASGPGQGTYNSPLHF
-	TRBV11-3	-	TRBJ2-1	TGTGCCAGCAGCTCCAATGTTGGGAACTCCTACAATGAGCAGTTCTTC	CASSSNVGNSYNEQFF
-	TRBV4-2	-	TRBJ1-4	TGTGCCAGCAGCCAAGGACGGAACGATAATGAAAACCTGTTTTTT	CASSQGRNDNENLFF
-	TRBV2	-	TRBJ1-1	TGTGCCAGCAATCAAGGGAAGATGAACTTTAAAGCTTTCTTT	CASNQGKMNFKAFF
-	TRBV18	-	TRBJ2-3	TGTGCCAGCTCACCTGCCGACAGGCACTATTGGTATTTT	CASSPADRHYWYF
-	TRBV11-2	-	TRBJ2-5	TGTGCCAGCACCGTTCGGCAGGGAGCCCAAGAGACCCAGTACTTC	CASTVRQGAQETQYF
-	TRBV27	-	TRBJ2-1	TGTGCCAGCAGTTTAAGAGGTTACAATGAGCAGTTCTTC	CASSLRGYNEQFF
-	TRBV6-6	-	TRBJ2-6	TGTGCCAGTCAGACCAGAACTGGGGCCAACGTCCTGACTTTC	CASQTRTGANVLTF
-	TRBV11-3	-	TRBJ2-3	TGTGCCAGCAGCTCACTCAGGACAGTTAGCACAGATACGCAGTATTTT	CASSSLRTVSTDTQYF
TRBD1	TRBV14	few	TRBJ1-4	TGTGCCAGCAGCCAAATAGCCGGGACAGGGTTCGCTGAAAAACTGTTTTTT	CASSQIAGTGFAEKLFF